This note documents a single T cell receptor (beta chain) sequence. It lacks a known antigen. The sample holds no much larger clone one base away, and base qualities are not on file. The data stem from a study of CXCR4 blockade with PD-1 therapy in pancreatic cancer (dated by TCRdb to the late 2010s). With respect to the entire study: The study analyzed resected pancreatic ductal adenocarcinoma using both multiplex immunohistochemistry and TCRbeta immunosequencing, alongside ex vivo slice culture that tested PD-1 and CXCR4 blockade. Two geographically distinct regions were TCR-sequenced from each of over 5 tumors to assess intratumoral heterogeneity. Points the paper makes about the study in general: Because only TCRbeta chains were sequenced, true antigen-specificity overlap among the convergent dominant clones remained unconfirmed, awaiting paired alpha-beta single-cell sequencing. Amino acid clone frequency correlated strongly with the number of distinct nucleotide rearrangements encoding it, suggesting convergent selection by common tumor antigens. Clonal expansion was observed in tumors, with a mean productive clonality of 0.14 compared with roughly 0.051 in healthy blood, but no correlation between clonality and survival was found.

TCRbeta CDR3 regions were immunosequenced from extracted DNA using the immunoSEQ Assay at Adaptive Biotechnologies. From the authors' description of their analysis: To measure the absolute abundance of each unique TCRbeta CDR3, the sequences were collapsed and filtered. Clonality was defined as 1 minus Pielou's evenness, computed on productive in-frame rearrangements only. For regional overlap, the top 100 nucleotide rearrangements were followed across paired samples, and the Morisita index was used to compare paired samples against unrelated samples. The immunoSEQ Rearrangement Details tool was used to assess whether nucleotide rearrangements converged onto identical amino acid sequences. TCRdb took over this immuneACCESS table, retaining in-frame rearrangements with V and J assigned. Such tables are incomplete; in checked studies, under half of the missing clones stem from an unresolved V gene, and the remainder is unexplained. That table is the source of V, J and clone size, and D and trimming were worked out from the DNA. The table for this sample lists approximately 3,500 clones; 41% of them were counted only once. Together, the top ten hold about 15% of the sample.

The archived tumor blocks came from patients who had not received neoadjuvant therapy before resection. In the preserved-tissue arm, the study used 30 to 35 surgical resection samples taken from 24 pancreatic ductal adenocarcinoma patients who had not previously been treated. For the resection arm, ten 5-micron curls of FFPE tumor adjacent to the multiplex immunohistochemistry slide were used for DNA extraction. CDR1 and CDR2 are read off the germline V gene as MGHRA and YSYEKL. Taken from cysteine to phenylalanine, the CDR3 has 16 residues. This entry keeps only the CDR3 DNA: 48 bases, framed from base 1. The V end loses 0 bases and the J end loses 10 bases, and a stretch of 20 bases separates them.

This sequence originates from a human donor with pancreatic ductal adenocarcinoma. This chain is built from TRBV4-1 and TRBJ2-3; a confident D gene designation cannot be given. Material: tumor tissue. The sequenced DNA: TGCGCCAGCAGCCAAGATGCGAGAAACCGCCTAACGGCGCAGTATTTT. This gives the protein CASSQDARNRLTAQYF.